What follows are 18 T cell receptor beta chains derived from one specimen sequenced in a study of shared clonotypes between healthy human individuals. Sequenced by immunoSEQ multiplex PCR; TCRdb stores in-frame clones only, minus some. The sample comprises 2,500,000 or so clones, 80% to 95% of which are singletons, and roughly 0.36% rests with the top ten. Sequenced material: naive CD4+ T cells from PBMCs. Subset reported: CD45RA+ positively selected. Receptors originate from a man between 18 and 29 years old in good health. Some clones in this sample may be carry-over from other donors' samples.

The J gene is TRBJ1-1, the V gene TRBV10-1; 8 bases agree with TRBD1. Trimming took 5 bases from V and 1 from J; bases not matched to a gene: 3. There are 14 residues in the CDR3. Germline V gives CDR1 WNHNN, CDR2 SYGVQD (reference sequence). The CDR3 coding sequence is TGCGCCAGCAGTATGACAGGGGCGAACACTGAAGCTTTCTTT. Protein sequence: CASSMTGANTEAFF.

This sequence joins TRBV19 and TRBJ2-4, with unresolved D. V was shortened by 3 bases and J by 3 bases, with 18 bases between the two germline ends. CDR1 is LNHDA, CDR2 SQIVND, per germline (reference sequence). This CDR3 contains 17 residues. Here the CDR3 reads CASSIVVSRSLKNIQYF. CDR3 sequence (DNA): TGTGCCAGTAGTATTGTGGTGTCACGGTCCCTCAAAAACATTCAGTACTTC.

J is TRBJ1-1 and V is TRBV19; TRBD1 matches at 9 bases. The CDR3 totals 14 residues. Per germline, CDR1 LNHDA and CDR2 SQIVND (reference sequence). V trimming: 7 bases; J trimming: 7 bases; junction bases outside the gene matches: 10. Written as DNA, the CDR3 is TGTGCCAGTACCTATTCCGGACAGGGGAGTGAAGCTTTCTTT. It encodes CASTYSGQGSEAFF.

This sequence joins TRBV5-1 and TRBJ2-5, with D possibly TRBD2 on 5 matching bases. Germline assignment: CDR1 SGHRS and CDR2 YFSETQ. Trimming cost V 4 bases and J 4 bases, with 17 bases left between them. This CDR3 has 15 residues. CDR3 nucleotide sequence: TGCGCCAGCAGCCGTTCGGGATTTCTCGGAGAGACCCAGTACTTC. The encoded protein is CASSRSGFLGETQYF.

The rearrangement uses TRBV6-1 and TRBJ2-1; a weak D match, TRBD2 (6 bases). This CDR3 is 15 amino acids long. Trimming left V 6 bases short and J 6 bases short, with 18 bases between. Germline V lookup: CDR1 MNHNS, CDR2 SASEGT. The CDR3 DNA is TGTGCCAGCAGACTCCCCGTAGCGGTATTCAATGAGCAGTTCTTC. Translating gives CASRLPVAVFNEQFF.

The chain is built from TRBV7-3 and TRBJ2-2; D is perhaps TRBD2 (5 bases). Germline V gene lookup returns CDR1 SGHTA and CDR2 FQGTGA. The V end lost 6 bases, the J end lost 5 bases, and 13 bases lay between the germline ends. This CDR3 contains 14 residues. The CDR3: CASSTKTNTGELFF. The CDR3 DNA follows: TGTGCCAGCAGTACGAAGACTAATACCGGGGAGCTGTTTTTT. Looking up the rest from reference TRBV7-3 and TRBJ2-2 gives the full variable domain: GAGVSQTPSNKVTEKGKYVELRCDPISGHTALYWYRQSLGQGPEFLIYFQGTGAADDSGLPNDRFFAVRPEGSVSTLKIQRTERGDSAVYLCASSTKTNTGELFFGEGSRLTVL.

This rearrangement joins TRBV27 to TRBJ2-2; the D call may be TRBD1 or TRBD2 (5 bases each). Germline V gene data show CDR1 as MNHEY and CDR2 as SMNVEV (reference sequence). The CDR3 sequence is 15 residues long. V lost 7 bases and J lost 1, with 13 bases in between. As DNA, the CDR3 is TGTGCCAGCACCACTCGGGGCGGGAACACCGGGGAGCTGTTTTTT. It is translated as CASTTRGGNTGELFF.

The J gene is TRBJ2-1, the V gene TRBV5-1; D is perhaps TRBD1 (6 bases). Germline V gene sequence: CDR1 SGHRS, CDR2 YFSETQ. This CDR3 spans 16 amino acids. The germline V and J ends were trimmed by 3 bases and 0 bases, with 13 bases remaining between them. The CDR3 DNA is TGCGCCAGCAGCTCCCACAGGGTAAACTCCTACAATGAGCAGTTCTTC. Protein sequence: CASSSHRVNSYNEQFF.

This clone was detected only a few times. The V call is TRBV6-1, the J call TRBJ1-1; D is undetermined. The V gene lost 2 bases and the J gene lost 5 bases, with 15 bases spanning the gap. This CDR3 has 15 residues. Looked up from germline, CDR1 is MNHNS and CDR2 is SASEGT. The CDR3, as DNA: TGTGCCAGCAGTGAAACACAGCTTGCCTGGACTGAAGCTTTCTTT. Its translation is CASSETQLAWTEAFF.

This clone was observed once. The gene calls are TRBV29-1 and TRBJ2-6, with D hard to call. The CDR3 sequence is 15 residues long. Germline V lookup: CDR1 SQVTM, CDR2 ANQGSEA. The V gene lost 3 bases and the J gene lost 0 bases, with 9 bases spanning the gap. CDR3 in DNA: TGCAGCGTTGATTTACAGAGCTCTGGGGCCAACGTCCTGACTTTC. Residues: CSVDLQSSGANVLTF.

The rearrangement links TRBV27 to TRBJ2-7; perhaps TRBD1 as D (5 bases). The ends were cut back, 4 bases at V and 0 bases at J, with 13 bases in the middle. CDR1 is MNHEY, CDR2 SMNVEV, per germline (reference sequence). CDR3 length: 15 amino acids. The CDR3 DNA reads as TGTGCCAGCAGTTCAGTTAGGGGAAGCTCCTACGAGCAGTACTTC. It specifies CASSSVRGSSYEQYF.

This clone was observed a single time. This chain joins TRBV28 and TRBJ1-1, with a possible D match to TRBD1 (6 bases). The CDR3 has 13 amino acids. Germline V lookup: CDR1 MDHEN, CDR2 SYDVKM. V dropped 5 bases and J dropped 10 bases, with 17 bases sitting between them. DNA for the CDR3: TGTGCCAGCAGTCTCCCGGGACACCTTTTAGCTTTCTTT. This translates into CASSLPGHLLAFF.

This chain connects TRBV28 to TRBJ2-3; unclear D gene. Germline V gives CDR1 MDHEN, CDR2 SYDVKM. This CDR3 contains 14 residues. V was cut by 6 bases and J by 1 base, with 11 bases left in between. Here the CDR3 DNA reads TGTGCCAGCAGCTCCGACTGGCGCACAGATACGCAGTATTTT. Translated, it gives CASSSDWRTDTQYF.

The chain links TRBV7-2 to TRBJ1-3; no clear D gene. The germline V gene has CDR1 SGHTA and CDR2 FQGNSA. The CDR3 spans 16 residues. The V end was cut by 5 bases, the J end by 0 bases, with 14 bases between. The CDR3 nucleotides are TGTGCCAGCAGCCCACAAGGTCCCAGCTCTGGAAACACCATATATTTT. This codes for CASSPQGPSSGNTIYF. The full variable domain, rest sourced from reference TRBV7-2 and TRBJ1-3, is GAGVSQSPSNKVTEKGKDVELRCDPISGHTALYWYRQSLGQGLEFLIYFQGNSAPDKSGLPSDRFSAERTGGSVSTLTIQRTQQEDSAVYLCASSPQGPSSGNTIYFGEGSWLTVV.

This chain uses TRBV9 with TRBJ1-3, with D perhaps matching TRBD1 (5 bases). V was trimmed by 4 bases and J by 0 bases, leaving 23 bases between them. Germline V gives CDR1 SGDLS, CDR2 YYNGEE. This CDR3 contains 19 residues. CDR3 in amino acids: CASSPRGWRGQISGNTIYF. The DNA of the CDR3 is TGTGCCAGCAGCCCCCGGGGGTGGAGGGGCCAGATCTCTGGAAACACCATATATTTT.

The chain recombines TRBV5-6 with TRBJ1-1, with D maybe TRBD1 (5 bases). Deletions cut 0 bases from V and 4 bases from J, with 10 bases between. Germline CDR1 SGHDT, CDR2 YYEEEE. The length of the CDR3 is 14 residues. CDR3: CASSLGQFRTEAFF. DNA for the CDR3: TGTGCCAGCAGCTTGGGACAGTTTCGCACTGAAGCTTTCTTT. Full variable domain (outside the CDR3, taken from reference TRBV5-6 and TRBJ1-1): DAGVTQSPTHLIKTRGQQVTLRCSPKSGHDTVSWYQQALGQGPQFIFQYYEEEERQRGNFPDRFSGHQFPNYSSELNVNALLLGDSALYLCASSLGQFRTEAFFGQGTRLTVV.

The V gene is TRBV7-8, the J gene TRBJ1-1, with 8 bases that match TRBD1. V was clipped by 5 bases and J by 3 bases; unmatched bases: 8. The CDR3 consists of 15 residues. CDR1 is SGHVS and CDR2 is FQNEAQ in the germline V gene. DNA of the CDR3: TGTGCCAGCAGCAAGGCGACAGGGGAGGACACTGAAGCTTTCTTT. It translates to CASSKATGEDTEAFF.

V usage is TRBV5-1 and J usage is TRBJ1-4, with D unresolved. The length of the CDR3 is 14 residues. V was trimmed by 0 bases and J by 5 bases, leaving 8 bases between them. From germline, CDR1 is SGHRS and CDR2 YFSETQ. In DNA form, the CDR3 reads TGCGCCAGCAGCTTGGCTCAGCAGAATGAAAAACTGTTTTTT. Its protein is CASSLAQQNEKLFF.